This T cell receptor (beta chain) appears in the sequencing data of a study of tumor and adjacent non-tumor tissue in lung cancer. Comment on this clonotype: The germline gene is not matched at one end of the junction; a read error may be the cause.

This sample's RNA came from whole unsorted tissue. Three rounds of nested PCR, following a modified ARM-PCR protocol, produced the TCRbeta library. TCRdb reprocessed the multiplex PCR reads via MiXCR and lists one record per CDR3 protein. The sample records 65,000 to 75,000 distinct CDR3 sequences, about three quarters being singletons. The germline CDR1 and CDR2 sequences are MNHEY and SVGAGI. The CDR3 length is 15 residues. The clonotype comes from a man aged 60-69 years with non-small cell lung cancer. The V call is TRBV6-5, the J call TRBJ2-5; TRBD2 is a possible D gene (6 bases). The sequencing sample was made of lung tumor tissue. The CDR3: CTSSYSRRGGQAQYF. CDR3 nucleotides: TGTACCAGCAGTTACAGTCGGAGGGGAGGTCAGGCCCAGTACTTC.